A single T cell receptor (beta chain) is shown here with its context. Its antigen is still unknown. The CDR3 loop spans 16 amino acids. Per the germline V gene, CDR1 is MDHEN and CDR2 is SYDVKM. V dropped 3 bases and J dropped 2 bases, with 14 bases sitting between them. TCRdb's table, derived via immunoSEQ multiplex PCR, lists solely in-frame clones and lacks some. The table records about 30,000 clones, 91% of them present only once. These data are taken from a study of T cells in localized non-small cell lung cancer. Findings of the study overall: One tumor region alone was sequenced, and heterogeneity therefore remains possible.

The sequence was obtained from a man aged 40-75 years with stage II lung adenocarcinoma. V is TRBV28 and J is TRBJ1-5; D is perhaps TRBD1 (5 bases). This sample comprised PBMCs, obtained before any cancer treatment. CDR3 sequence: CASSLGQGFGNQPQHF. CDR3 nucleotides: TGTGCCAGCAGTTTGGGTCAGGGTTTTGGCAATCAGCCCCAGCATTTT.